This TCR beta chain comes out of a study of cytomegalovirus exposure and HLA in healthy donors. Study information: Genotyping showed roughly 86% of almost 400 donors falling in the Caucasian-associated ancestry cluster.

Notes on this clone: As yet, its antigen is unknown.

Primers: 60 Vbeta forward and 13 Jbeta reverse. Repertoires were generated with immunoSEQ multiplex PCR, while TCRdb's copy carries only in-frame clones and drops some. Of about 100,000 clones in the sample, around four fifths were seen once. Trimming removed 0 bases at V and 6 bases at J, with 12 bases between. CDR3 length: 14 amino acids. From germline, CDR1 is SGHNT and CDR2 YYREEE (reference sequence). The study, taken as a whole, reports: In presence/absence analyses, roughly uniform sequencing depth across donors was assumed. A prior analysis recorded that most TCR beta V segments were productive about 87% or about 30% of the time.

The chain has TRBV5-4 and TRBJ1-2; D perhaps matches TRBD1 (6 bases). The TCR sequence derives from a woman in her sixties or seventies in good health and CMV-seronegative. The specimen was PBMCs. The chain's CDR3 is CASSLDRVEHGYTF. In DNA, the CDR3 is TGTGCCAGCAGCTTGGACAGGGTCGAACATGGCTACACCTTC.